A selection of T cell receptor beta chains follows, all from one sample in a study of blood T cells in healthy people across ages. TCRdb called the 5' RACE reads again in MiXCR, with one record for every CDR3 protein. The top ten hold 11% of the sample, which has around 1.5 million distinct CDR3 sequences, roughly a third seen once. Sequences were obtained from blood. Receptor source: a woman aged 30 to 39 in good health. Each CDR3 is given with its conserved first and last residue. A D gene is named only where the DNA matches it firmly. Size is omitted from some rows. Given values are once, few, many or a class for expanded clones.

clone size	V gene	J gene	D gene	CDR3 DNA	CDR3 protein
few	TRBV27	TRBJ1-2	.	TGTGCCAGCAGTTGGTTGGATGGTTTGGGCTACACCTTC	CASSWLDGLGYTF
.	TRBV5-1	TRBJ2-1	.	TGCGCCAGCAGCTCTGACCTTTACGAGCAGTTCTTC	CASSSDLYEQFF
.	TRBV10-3	TRBJ1-2	.	TGTGCCATCAGTGAGTCCAGGGCGAACGGCTACACCTTC	CAISESRANGYTF
few	TRBV9	TRBJ2-1	TRBD2	TGTGCCAGCAGCTTCCGGACTAGCGGGGGGTCCCCGAGCTCCTACAATGAGCAGTTCTTC	CASSFRTSGGSPSSYNEQFF
.	TRBV18	TRBJ2-7	.	TGTGCCAGCTCACCATACAGGGGAGGGCTCTACGGGCAGTACTTC	CASSPYRGGLYGQYF
.	TRBV20-1	TRBJ2-5	TRBD2	TGCAGTGCCCGATTAGCGGGAGAGGGGGAGACCCAGTACTTC	CSARLAGEGETQYF
.	TRBV15	TRBJ1-1	.	TGTGCCACCAGCAGAGCGGGGAGGGGCGGGCACACTGAAGCTTTCTTT	CATSRAGRGGHTEAFF
.	TRBV12-3/TRBV12-4	TRBJ2-7	.	TGTGCCAGCGGCGGGACGTTAAAATCCTACGAGCAGTACTTC	CASGGTLKSYEQYF
few	TRBV2	TRBJ1-6	.	TGTGCCAGCAGTGAAGACTCCGGGCGCGGGTCACCCCTCCACTTT	CASSEDSGRGSPLHF
.	TRBV5-4	TRBJ2-5	.	TGTGCCAGCAGCTTGCAAGACTACCAAGAGACCCAGTACTTC	CASSLQDYQETQYF
.	TRBV20-1	TRBJ1-2	.	TGCAGTGCACCCCTGGGCGAGGGGTATGACTACACCTTC	CSAPLGEGYDYTF
.	TRBV21-1	TRBJ2-1	.	TGTGCCAGCAGCAAGTCGGGCGGGGGGTTGGATGAGCAGTTCTTC	CASSKSGGGLDEQFF
.	TRBV11-2	TRBJ2-7	.	TGTGCCAGCAGCTTAGATGATTTGGGAGTCCACGAGCAGTACTTC	CASSLDDLGVHEQYF
.	TRBV27	TRBJ2-7	TRBD1	TGTGCCAGCGGGACAGGGGATAACGAGCGGTACTTC	CASGTGDNERYF
.	TRBV28	TRBJ1-1	.	TGTGCCAGCAGCACCCTGTATCAGGGGCACACTGAAGCTTTCTTT	CASSTLYQGHTEAFF
once	TRBV2	TRBJ2-5	.	TGTGCCAGCAGTGAAGATTGGGTAGGAGAGACCCAGTACTTC	CASSEDWVGETQYF
few	TRBV25-1	TRBJ1-1	.	TGTGCCAGCAGTTCCCTTGAGGGGACCCTAAACACTGAAGCTTTCTTT	CASSSLEGTLNTEAFF
few	TRBV9	TRBJ2-1	TRBD1	TGTGCCAGCAGCGGATGGACAGGGACCAATGAGCAGTTCTTC	CASSGWTGTNEQFF
.	TRBV20-1	TRBJ2-2	TRBD2	TGCAGTGCTAGGACCCTAGCGGCCCCGGCCCCGAACACCGGGGAGCTGTTTTTT	CSARTLAAPAPNTGELFF
.	TRBV15	TRBJ2-7	TRBD1	TGTGCCACCAACACCCGGGACAGGGACGAGCAGTACTTC	CATNTRDRDEQYF
.	TRBV2	TRBJ2-5	TRBD1	TGTGCCAGCACCGGACAGGGTTGGGAGACCCAGTACTTC	CASTGQGWETQYF
.	TRBV2	TRBJ2-5	.	TGTGCCAGCGTCGGTAGCACCGCGACCCAGTACTTC	CASVGSTATQYF
many	TRBV29-1	TRBJ2-1	TRBD1	TGCAGCGTTAAAACCGGGACAGGGGGTAATGAGCAGTTCTTC	CSVKTGTGGNEQFF
once	TRBV10-3	TRBJ1-1	.	TGTGCCATCAGTGGGGGGGTAACTGAAGCTTTCTTT	CAISGGVTEAFF
many	TRBV6-2/TRBV6-3	TRBJ2-7	.	TGTGCCAGCAGTTACTCCTCCTACGAGCAGTACTTC	CASSYSSYEQYF
many	TRBV11-2	TRBJ2-5	.	TGTGCCAGCAGCTCTAGCGTTGAGACCCAGTACTTC	CASSSSVETQYF
.	TRBV20-1	TRBJ1-2	.	TGCAGTGCTCCCCGGACTCACTATGGCTACACCTTC	CSAPRTHYGYTF
.	TRBV6-6	TRBJ2-5	TRBD2	TGTGCCAGGGGGCTAGCGGGATCCCAAGAGACCCAGTACTTC	CARGLAGSQETQYF
.	TRBV20-1	TRBJ1-1	.	TGCAGTGCTAGAGAGGACAGTACGAACACTGAAGCTTTCTTT	CSAREDSTNTEAFF
once	TRBV18	TRBJ1-6	.	TGTGCCAGCTCACCACAGGGACTCCTGGCGAATTCACCCCTCCACTTT	CASSPQGLLANSPLHF
few	TRBV4-1	TRBJ2-5	TRBD2	TGCGCCAGCAGCCAATTCCATAGCGGGAGTGCAAGACTGGAAGAGACCCAGTACTTC	CASSQFHSGSARLEETQYF
.	TRBV28	TRBJ2-2	.	TGTGCCAGCAGTCCCCCCCGGAATTCAGCCGGGGAGCTGTTTTTT	CASSPPRNSAGELFF
many	TRBV4-1	TRBJ2-5	.	TGCGCCAGCAGCCCAGTAGGTGCGGGGCAAGAGACCCAGTACTTC	CASSPVGAGQETQYF
.	TRBV25-1	TRBJ1-1	.	TGTGCCAGCAGTGATGAGGCCGACACTGAAGCTTTCTTT	CASSDEADTEAFF
.	TRBV7-9	TRBJ1-2	.	TGTGCCAGCAGCCAACACGAAAACTATGGCTACACCTTC	CASSQHENYGYTF
.	TRBV12-3/TRBV12-4	TRBJ1-1	.	TGTGCCAGCAGTTTGGAGGGGATCCACACTGAAGCTTTCTTT	CASSLEGIHTEAFF
.	TRBV9	TRBJ1-1	.	TGTGCCAGCAGCTCCTTGGACGAGAACACTGAAGCTTTCTTT	CASSSLDENTEAFF
few	TRBV3-1	TRBJ2-7	TRBD2	TGTGCCAGCAGCCCCCCAATCGGCCTAGCGGGAGTCCACGAGCAGTACTTC	CASSPPIGLAGVHEQYF
.	TRBV2	TRBJ1-1	TRBD1	TGTGCCAGCAGAATGGACAGGGAGAAGGGGAACACTGAAGCTTTCTTT	CASRMDREKGNTEAFF
.	TRBV27	TRBJ1-1	.	TGTGCCAGCAGCGCCCGCCGACAGCTAATGAACACTGAAGCTTTCTTT	CASSARRQLMNTEAFF
many	TRBV29-1	TRBJ2-7	.	TGCAGCGTTGCCGGACAGACCTTTTCCGAGCAGTACTTC	CSVAGQTFSEQYF
few	TRBV20-1	TRBJ2-7	.	TGCAGTGCTGGGAACTACGAGCAGTACTTC	CSAGNYEQYF
few	TRBV29-1	TRBJ2-2	.	TGCAGCGCCTCTCCTAGCGCGAACACCGGGGAGCTGTTTTTT	CSASPSANTGELFF
many	TRBV4-1	TRBJ2-7	TRBD2	TGCGCCAGCAGCCAAGATTGGCTAGCGGGAGGGTACGAGCAGTACTTC	CASSQDWLAGGYEQYF
.	TRBV4-2	TRBJ2-3	TRBD2	TGTGCCAGCAGCCAAGATCCAGCGGGGACCACAGATACGCAGTATTTT	CASSQDPAGTTDTQYF
.	TRBV20-1	TRBJ2-7	TRBD1	TGCAGTGCTCCAGGGGGAGCCGCCTACAATGAGCAGTACTTC	CSAPGGAAYNEQYF
.	TRBV7-9	TRBJ2-5	.	TGTGCCAGCAGCTTGCAGACAGGCGAGACCCAGTACTTC	CASSLQTGETQYF
.	TRBV6-1	TRBJ1-6	.	TGTGCCAGCAGTGAAGGGGACTCACCCCTCCACTTT	CASSEGDSPLHF
.	TRBV7-7	TRBJ2-2	.	TGTGCCAGCAGCTTAGCCACCGGGTACGGCGAGCTGTTTTTT	CASSLATGYGELFF
.	TRBV3-1	TRBJ2-5	.	TGTGCCAGCAGCCAGGGGGCATATCAAGAGACCCAGTACTTC	CASSQGAYQETQYF
.	TRBV5-1	TRBJ2-3	.	TGCGCCAGCAGTTCCTCGACTGGGGGCACAGATACGCAGTATTTT	CASSSSTGGTDTQYF
.	TRBV5-6	TRBJ2-4	.	TGTGCCAGCAGCTTGAGGGGGGTTTCGGCCAAAAACATTCAGTACTTC	CASSLRGVSAKNIQYF
few	TRBV27	TRBJ2-1	TRBD2	TGTGCCAGCTTCGGACTAGCGGGGGAATACAATGAGCAGTTCTTC	CASFGLAGEYNEQFF
.	TRBV3-1	TRBJ2-3	TRBD2	TGTGCCAGCAGCCAAGGGGCTAGCGGGGAAAGGGCGACGCAGTATTTT	CASSQGASGERATQYF
.	TRBV12-3/TRBV12-4	TRBJ2-1	.	TGTGCCAGCAGTTTCAAGGAGTGGTTTGAGCAGTTCTTC	CASSFKEWFEQFF
.	TRBV12-3/TRBV12-4	TRBJ2-7	TRBD2	TGTGCCGGCAGTTCCGCGGGACTAGCGGGGCACTACGAGCAGTACTTC	CAGSSAGLAGHYEQYF